A selection of T cell receptor beta chains follows, all from one sample in a study of blood T cell repertoires in COVID-19. TCRdb's copy holds only in-frame clones and misses some; the assay was immunoSEQ multiplex PCR. This sample has about 18,000 clones, with roughly 88% found just once. Sequencing was done on a sample of PBMCs or T cells enriched from blood (not recorded which). These receptors were obtained from a woman aged 25-40 years who had recovered from COVID-19. CDR3s include the opening cysteine and the closing phenylalanine or tryptophan. D genes are given only for firm matches. Expanded clones are given a class, and other clones once, few, many or no size at all.

cdr3_length d_call j_call v_call clone_size cdr3_aa cdr3_nt
17 TRBD1 TRBJ1-3 TRBV9 - CASSVGSGQAPGNTIYF TGTGCCAGCAGCGTAGGGAGCGGACAGGCTCCCGGAAACACCATATATTTT
13 - TRBJ1-2 TRBV28 - CASSLVQPYGYTF TGTGCCAGCAGTTTAGTACAGCCCTATGGCTACACCTTC
17 TRBD2 TRBJ2-1 TRBV7-7 - CASSLGTSGGVHNEQFF TGTGCCAGCAGCCTCGGGACTAGCGGGGGGGTTCACAATGAGCAGTTCTTC
12 TRBD1 TRBJ2-7 TRBV5-1 once CASSLQGREQYF TGCGCCAGCAGCTTACAGGGGCGGGAGCAGTACTTC
15 - TRBJ2-3 TRBV19 - CASSMVTGRTDTQYF TGTGCCAGTAGTATGGTGACAGGTCGCACAGATACGCAGTATTTT
14 - TRBJ2-2 TRBV7-8 - CASSFRQNTGELFF TGTGCCAGCAGCTTTCGACAGAACACCGGGGAGCTGTTTTTT
14 - TRBJ1-6 TRBV5-4 medium-sized CASSFEAYNSPLHF TGTGCCAGCAGCTTTGAGGCCTATAATTCACCCCTCCACTTT
11 - TRBJ2-3 TRBV12-3/TRBV12-4 - CASSLQVTQYF TGTGCCAGCAGTTTACAGGTTACGCAGTATTTT
11 - TRBJ1-1 TRBV5-4 - CASSFLTEAFF TGTGCCAGCAGCTTTCTCACTGAAGCTTTCTTT
14 TRBD1 TRBJ1-2 TRBV9 - CARGGAGGAYGYTF TGTGCCAGGGGAGGGGCAGGGGGCGCCTATGGCTACACCTTC
13 TRBD1 TRBJ1-2 TRBV6-5 - CASSSDRDYGYTF TGTGCCAGCAGTTCCGACAGGGACTATGGCTACACCTTC
14 - TRBJ2-2 TRBV2 - CASSRTENTGELFF TGTGCCAGCTCCAGGACAGAGAACACCGGGGAGCTGTTTTTT
17 TRBD2 TRBJ2-1 TRBV28 - CASSLESIASGDNEQFF TGTGCCAGCAGTTTAGAGTCGATAGCTAGCGGAGACAATGAGCAGTTCTTC
13 TRBD1 TRBJ2-1 TRBV19 - CAPETGSYNEQFF TGTGCCCCGGAGACAGGGTCCTACAATGAGCAGTTCTTC
16 - TRBJ2-7 TRBV10-3 - CAISDRGLLSSYEQYF TGTGCCATCAGTGACCGCGGACTGCTAAGCTCCTACGAGCAGTACTTC
15 TRBD2 TRBJ2-1 TRBV10-1 few CASCPGGTRNNEQFF TGCGCCAGCTGTCCGGGAGGAACTCGTAACAATGAACAGTTCTTC
17 - TRBJ2-3 TRBV24-1 - CATSDLPGRWGSDTQYF TGTGCCACCAGTGATTTGCCTGGCAGGTGGGGCTCAGATACGCAGTATTTT
16 - TRBJ2-3 TRBV4-2 - CASSQEEGMPAGSQYF TGTGCCAGCAGCCAAGAAGAAGGGATGCCGGCGGGGTCGCAGTATTTT
15 - TRBJ2-5 TRBV5-8 - CASSLEQGHGETQYF TGTGCCAGCAGCTTGGAACAGGGCCACGGGGAGACCCAGTACTTC
15 TRBD1 TRBJ2-7 TRBV5-1 - CASSPPGQGRDEQYF TGCGCCAGCAGCCCGCCGGGACAGGGGCGCGACGAGCAGTACTTC
17 TRBD1 TRBJ1-6 TRBV11-2 - CASSSKPRTGPGVPLHF TGTGCCAGCAGCTCGAAACCCCGGACAGGCCCGGGTGTACCCCTCCACTTT
17 - TRBJ2-1 TRBV3-1/TRBV3-2 - CASSQDISRRWDNEQFF TGTGCCAGCAGCCAAGATATAAGCAGGAGGTGGGACAATGAGCAGTTCTTC
21 TRBD1 TRBJ1-4 TRBV7-2 - CASSLAGIQGRLAPLREKLFF TGTGCCAGCAGCTTAGCGGGGATACAGGGGCGCCTCGCCCCTCTCAGAGAAAAACTGTTTTTT
12 - TRBJ2-3 TRBV29-1 - CSVEALTDTQYF TGCAGCGTTGAAGCCTTGACAGATACGCAGTATTTT
13 - TRBJ1-3 TRBV7-6 - CASSLENGNTIYF TGTGCCAGCAGCTTGGAGAATGGAAACACCATATATTTT
16 - TRBJ1-1 TRBV5-1 - CASSLRGSPEDTEAFF TGCGCCAGCAGCTTAAGGGGCAGCCCTGAGGACACTGAAGCTTTCTTT
16 TRBD2 TRBJ2-3 TRBV5-4 - CASSGTSGGAEDTQYF TGTGCCAGCAGCGGTACTAGCGGGGGGGCAGAAGATACGCAGTATTTT
15 TRBD1 TRBJ1-1 TRBV4-3 - CASSQAFRGNSEAFF TGCGCCAGCAGCCAAGCGTTCAGGGGGAACTCTGAAGCTTTCTTT
14 TRBD1 TRBJ1-2 TRBV30 - CAWNRDRAFLGYTF TGTGCCTGGAACCGGGACAGGGCCTTTCTTGGCTACACCTTC
14 TRBD1 TRBJ2-7 TRBV6-2/TRBV6-3 once CASSSGTGPYEQYF TGTGCCAGCAGTTCCGGGACAGGTCCCTACGAGCAGTACTTC
14 - TRBJ2-5 TRBV5-1 few CASQMEGYQETQYF TGCGCCAGCCAGATGGAGGGGTACCAAGAGACCCAGTACTTC
16 TRBD2 TRBJ2-7 TRBV12-5 - CASGLVLASGYYEQYF TGTGCTAGTGGTTTGGTACTGGCTAGCGGGTACTACGAGCAGTACTTC
18 TRBD1 TRBJ1-2 TRBV9 - CASSVGPTSGGENYGYTF TGTGCCAGCAGCGTAGGCCCCACCTCAGGGGGCGAGAACTATGGCTACACCTTC
15 - TRBJ2-7 TRBV7-2 - CASSFEGLPTYEQYF TGTGCCAGCAGCTTTGAAGGACTGCCTACCTACGAGCAGTACTTC
14 TRBD1 TRBJ2-3 TRBV25-1 - CASTGTGGADTQYF TGTGCCAGCACCGGGACAGGGGGCGCCGATACGCAGTATTTT
14 - TRBJ2-5 TRBV27 once CASSPYPLQETQYF TGTGCCAGCAGTCCCTACCCCCTCCAAGAGACCCAGTACTTC
13 TRBD2 TRBJ2-7 TRBV12-3/TRBV12-4 - CASSSSSGYEQYF TGTGCCAGCAGCTCCTCTAGCGGCTACGAGCAGTACTTC
15 - TRBJ1-1 TRBV21-1 - CASSKGGGGNTEAFF TGTGCCAGCAGCAAAGGGGGGGGCGGGAACACTGAAGCTTTCTTT
16 - TRBJ1-2 TRBV18 - CASSPPDGGLIYGYTF TGTGCCAGCTCACCACCTGACGGGGGGCTGATCTATGGCTACACCTTC
16 - TRBJ1-2 TRBV23-1 - CASSQSTVQGNYGYTF TGCGCCAGCAGTCAATCTACGGTCCAGGGCAACTATGGCTACACCTTC
12 - TRBJ1-2 TRBV18 - CASSPGGYGYTF TGTGCCAGCTCCCCGGGAGGGTATGGCTACACCTTC
15 - TRBJ1-5 TRBV25-1 - CASSESGTANQPQHF TGTGCCAGCAGTGAATCTGGGACTGCTAATCAGCCCCAGCATTTT
14 TRBD1 TRBJ1-2 TRBV7-2 - CASSLRQGEDGYTF TGTGCCAGCAGCCTCAGACAGGGAGAGGATGGCTACACCTTC
15 - TRBJ2-1 TRBV3-1/TRBV3-2 - CASSPGTPAYNEQFF TGTGCCAGCAGCCCCGGGACTCCGGCATACAATGAGCAGTTCTTC
13 - TRBJ1-1 TRBV6-5 - CASRAVSGIEAFF TGTGCCAGCCGAGCCGTGTCCGGGATAGAAGCTTTCTTT
15 TRBD1 TRBJ1-5 TRBV6-2/TRBV6-3 - CASSRTGLSNQPQHF TGTGCCAGCAGCCGGACAGGACTTAGCAATCAGCCCCAGCATTTT
14 - TRBJ1-1 TRBV5-1 - CASSLAGGRTEAFF TGCGCCAGCAGCTTGGCCGGGGGAAGGACTGAAGCTTTCTTT
15 TRBD1 TRBJ2-7 TRBV6-5 - CASSYGQGFAYEQYF TGTGCCAGCAGTTACGGACAGGGTTTTGCCTACGAGCAGTACTTC
13 - TRBJ2-5 TRBV12-3/TRBV12-4 - CASRRSAGETQYF TGTGCCAGCCGCCGGTCTGCGGGGGAGACCCAGTACTTC
16 - TRBJ1-5 TRBV6-1 few CASSESTGVRNQPQHF TGTGCCAGCAGTGAATCGACGGGGGTCCGCAATCAGCCCCAGCATTTT
13 TRBD1 TRBJ1-4 TRBV2 - CASRVGQGEKLFF TGTGCCAGCAGGGTGGGACAGGGGGAAAAACTGTTTTTT
12 - TRBJ1-3 TRBV6-1 - CASRTQGHTIYF TGTGCCAGCAGAACCCAGGGTCACACCATATATTTT
16 - TRBJ2-7 TRBV5-4 - CASSLEAPRNPYEQYF TGTGCCAGCAGCTTGGAAGCTCCCCGTAACCCCTACGAGCAGTACTTC
15 - TRBJ1-2 TRBV4-3 - CASSQETRVSYGYTF TGCGCCAGCAGCCAAGAGACCCGGGTCTCCTATGGCTACACCTTC
15 - TRBJ2-1 TRBV7-3 - CASSPRQVLPNEQFF TGTGCCAGCAGCCCCCGACAGGTTCTCCCCAATGAGCAGTTCTTC
14 - TRBJ2-1 TRBV6-5 once CASEHLRGSNEQFF TGTGCCAGCGAGCACCTCCGGGGTAGTAATGAGCAGTTCTTC
16 - TRBJ2-6 TRBV6-4 - CASSDSRSTGANVLTF TGTGCCAGCAGTGACTCTCGCAGTACTGGGGCCAACGTCCTGACTTTC
16 - TRBJ2-5 TRBV11-3 - CASSSEQGGDQETQYF TGTGCCAGCAGTTCTGAACAGGGTGGGGACCAAGAGACCCAGTACTTC
17 TRBD2 TRBJ2-3 TRBV4-3 - CASSQISGGPFTDTQYF TGCGCCAGCAGCCAAATCAGCGGGGGGCCCTTCACAGATACGCAGTATTTT